The entry below describes one T cell receptor (beta chain). The junction differs from germline at one of its ends, possibly a read error. The sample is drawn from a study of blood T cells in healthy people across ages. Study information: Every two T cells gave about one barcoded beta molecule via template switching.

A second 7 to 11 cycle PCR used barcoded and J-beta primers. TCRdb reanalysed the 5' RACE reads using MiXCR and keeps one entry per CDR3 protein. The sample yields approximately 810,000 distinct CDR3 sequences, around 28% seen once. Each sample yielded at least 6 million isolated PBMCs. Each sample yielded at least 5 micrograms of PBMC total RNA. The sequencing input was blood. The receptor comes from a woman older than 75 in good health.

CDR3 bases: TGTGCCAGCAGTGGGGGGACAGGGGGCTACTATGGCTGCACCTTC. Protein: CASSGGTGGYYGCTF. The chain has TRBV2 and TRBJ1-2; 12 bases are shared with TRBD1. CDR3 length: 15 amino acids. Per germline, CDR1 SNHLY and CDR2 FYNNEI.